A selection of T cell receptor beta chains follows, all from one sample in a study of identifying expanded T cells in peripheral blood. Measured with immunoSEQ multiplex PCR; TCRdb has only the in-frame clones, and not every one. Of just under 65,000 clones in the sample, over 75% were seen once. Sequencing used blood. Receptors originate from a person aged 18-70 years in good health. Both conserved end residues are part of each CDR3. A D gene is named only where the DNA matches it firmly. Part of the rows lack a size; the others show once, few, many or a class for expanded clones.

.	.	TRBV28	TRBJ1-4	TGTGCCAGCACTCCTCCCGGGGGGTTGGAAGAAAAACTGTTTTTT	CASTPPGGLEEKLFF
.	.	TRBV27	TRBJ2-3	TGTGCCAGCAGTTTCCTCATCAAAGATACGCAGTATTTT	CASSFLIKDTQYF
TRBD2	.	TRBV6-4	TRBJ2-1	TGTGCCAGCAGTAGGACTAGCGGGGGGAACAATGAGCAGTTCTTC	CASSRTSGGNNEQFF
.	.	TRBV5-1	TRBJ2-4	TGCGCCAGCAGCTTGGCGTCTAGCTATGCCAAAAACATTCAGTACTTC	CASSLASSYAKNIQYF
.	.	TRBV18	TRBJ2-6	TGTGCCAGCTCGCAGGATGCCGCTCTAAGCTCTGGGGCCAACGTCCTGACTTTC	CASSQDAALSSGANVLTF
TRBD1	.	TRBV6-4	TRBJ2-5	TGTGCCAGCAGTCCGACAGGGGGCGCAGAGACCCAGTACTTC	CASSPTGGAETQYF
TRBD1	.	TRBV2	TRBJ2-5	TGTGCCAGCAGCGGGGACAGCCGGGAGACCCAGTACTTC	CASSGDSRETQYF
TRBD2	.	TRBV5-1	TRBJ2-7	TGCGCCAGCAGCTTGGGGATCGACGGACTAGTGGCCTCCTACGAGCAGTACTTC	CASSLGIDGLVASYEQYF
TRBD1	.	TRBV7-2	TRBJ2-7	TGTGCCAGTCCGGGACAGGCCCTAGGGCAGTACTTC	CASPGQALGQYF
.	.	TRBV30	TRBJ2-7	TGTGCCTGGAGTGCGAAGGACGAGCAGTACTTC	CAWSAKDEQYF
.	.	TRBV6-5	TRBJ1-6	TGTGCCAGCAAGGGGAGACTCTCCCAGTCACCCCTCCACTTT	CASKGRLSQSPLHF
.	few	TRBV2	TRBJ1-2	TGTGCCAGCTCCAGACAGTCTGGCTACACCTTC	CASSRQSGYTF
TRBD1	.	TRBV15	TRBJ2-2	TGTGCCACCAGCAGAGATTGGCCGGTGACAGGGGTGACCGGGGAGCTGTTTTTT	CATSRDWPVTGVTGELFF
.	.	TRBV30	TRBJ1-2	TGTGCCTGGAGTGTCCCGGAAAACTATGGCTACACCTTC	CAWSVPENYGYTF
.	.	TRBV9	TRBJ2-5	TGTGCCAGCAGCGTAGATGGGTTGGAGACCCAGTACTTC	CASSVDGLETQYF
.	.	TRBV6-1	TRBJ1-5	TGTGCCAGCAGCGAAAGCGCCGGGAGTTATAGCAATCAGCCCCAGCATTTT	CASSESAGSYSNQPQHF
.	.	TRBV19	TRBJ2-5	TGTGCCAGTAGTATCGGCAGGGCCAGGGAGACCCAGTACTTC	CASSIGRARETQYF
TRBD1	once	TRBV5-8	TRBJ2-7	TGTGCCAGCAGCTTGGTCCAGGGGGCTTACGAGCAGTACTTC	CASSLVQGAYEQYF
.	.	TRBV18	TRBJ2-3	TGTGCCAGCTCACAAAGCACAGATACGCAGTATTTT	CASSQSTDTQYF
TRBD2	once	TRBV6-1	TRBJ2-1	TGTGCCAGCAGTGGTATAGCGGGGGACTACAATGAGCAGTTCTTC	CASSGIAGDYNEQFF
TRBD2	.	TRBV2	TRBJ2-2	TGTGCCACCACACCGGGACTAGCGAACACCGGGGAGCTGTTTTTT	CATTPGLANTGELFF
.	.	TRBV5-6	TRBJ2-2	TGTGCCAGCAGTTACAGGGTATCCGGGGAGCTGTTTTTT	CASSYRVSGELFF
TRBD2	.	TRBV2	TRBJ2-1	TGTGCCAGCAGTGAATTAGCGGGAGACAATGAGCAGTTCTTC	CASSELAGDNEQFF
.	.	TRBV19	TRBJ2-1	TGTGCCAGTAGTATCGGGGGGCCCCCCTACAATGAGCAGTTCTTC	CASSIGGPPYNEQFF
TRBD2	.	TRBV30	TRBJ2-1	TGTGCCGGAACTAGCGGGATCGTCTTCAATGAGCAGTTCTTC	CAGTSGIVFNEQFF
.	few	TRBV2	TRBJ1-2	TGTGCCAGCTCTGGCAACACCTTC	CASSGNTF
.	.	TRBV4-3	TRBJ2-2	TGCGCCAGCAGCCAAGTCGGCCCCGGGGAGCTGTTTTTT	CASSQVGPGELFF
.	.	TRBV28	TRBJ2-7	TGTGCCAGCAGTTTAAATGGGGGCGACGAGCAGTACTTC	CASSLNGGDEQYF
.	.	TRBV6-5	TRBJ2-1	TGTGCCAGCAGTTATAAGAGCCGGGCAGAGCAGTTCTTC	CASSYKSRAEQFF
.	.	TRBV21-1	TRBJ1-1	TGTGCCAGCAGCTTTGTCCGGGACAGGGTTTTTAATGAAGCTTTCTTT	CASSFVRDRVFNEAFF
.	.	TRBV14	TRBJ2-7	TGTGCCAGCAGCCAAGGAGGGGGGGGCGAGTACGAGCAGTACTTC	CASSQGGGGEYEQYF
.	many	TRBV7-2	TRBJ1-5	TGTGCCAGCAGCTTACCGGACCTGAATCAGCCCCAGCATTTT	CASSLPDLNQPQHF
TRBD1	.	TRBV5-1	TRBJ2-1	TGCGCCAGCAGCGGGCAACAGGGGGCCGATGAGCAGTTCTTC	CASSGQQGADEQFF
.	.	TRBV11-2	TRBJ2-6	TGTGCCAGCAGCCAATCAAGGTCTGGGGCCAACGTCCTGACTTTC	CASSQSRSGANVLTF
.	.	TRBV6-4	TRBJ1-5	TGTGCCAGCAGTGACTCTGGGGGCGGGGGGCAGCCCCAGCATTTT	CASSDSGGGGQPQHF
.	.	TRBV28	TRBJ2-5	TGTGCCAGCAGTTTACCCGCCCCGAGTAGCGGCTCGCAAGAGACCCAGTACTTC	CASSLPAPSSGSQETQYF
TRBD2	.	TRBV25-1	TRBJ2-2	TGTGCCAGCAGTGAGGGACTAGCGTCCCGGGAGCTGTTTTTT	CASSEGLASRELFF
.	.	TRBV4-1	TRBJ2-2	TGCGCCAGCAGCCAAGTGCGGCAGACAGCGACCGGGGAGCTGTTTTTT	CASSQVRQTATGELFF
TRBD2	once	TRBV4-2	TRBJ2-1	TGTGCCAGCAGCCAAGGGGAGAGCGGGAGTCTCAATGAGCAGTTCTTC	CASSQGESGSLNEQFF
.	.	TRBV7-2	TRBJ2-5	TGTGCCAGCACTCCGGTGGACCTCGGTGGAAAAGAGACCCAGTACTTC	CASTPVDLGGKETQYF
TRBD2	few	TRBV5-4	TRBJ2-5	TGTGCCAGCAGCCAAGACCGGGAGGGCCAAGAGACCCAGTACTTC	CASSQDREGQETQYF
.	.	TRBV4-1	TRBJ2-7	TGCGCCAGCAGCCAAGAAGGCGTGGAGCAGTACTTC	CASSQEGVEQYF
TRBD1	.	TRBV7-9	TRBJ1-1	TGTGCCAGCAGCTTATCCGGACAGGGGGCCACTGAAGCTTTCTTT	CASSLSGQGATEAFF
.	once	TRBV19	TRBJ1-5	TGTGCCAGTAACAGCGGCGGGATGCGGCCCCAGCATTTT	CASNSGGMRPQHF
TRBD2	.	TRBV4-2	TRBJ2-3	TGTGCCAGCAGCCAAGGGACTAGCGGGGGGGCAGATACGCAGTATTTT	CASSQGTSGGADTQYF
.	.	TRBV4-3	TRBJ1-3	TGCGCCAGCAGCCAAGATTTCAGGGCCTCTGGAAACACCATATATTTT	CASSQDFRASGNTIYF
.	.	TRBV2	TRBJ2-2	TGTGCCAGCAAGTACGCATGGACCCTTACGAACACCGGGGAGCTGTTTTTT	CASKYAWTLTNTGELFF
TRBD1	.	TRBV11-2	TRBJ2-7	TGTGCCAGCAGCGCCGGGGACAGGGGAGCCTACGAGCAGTACTTC	CASSAGDRGAYEQYF
TRBD1	.	TRBV19	TRBJ2-5	TGTGCCAGTAGTTTCCGGGACAGGGGGCGAGAGACCCAGTACTTC	CASSFRDRGRETQYF
.	.	TRBV6-4	TRBJ2-2	TGTGCCAGCAGTGGAGCAGACACCGGGGAGCTGTTTTTT	CASSGADTGELFF
.	.	TRBV5-8	TRBJ2-3	TGTGCCAGCAGCTTGGGTCGGAGCCGAAGCACAGATACGCAGTATTTT	CASSLGRSRSTDTQYF
.	.	TRBV2	TRBJ2-5	TGTGCCAGCAGTGAAAGGGACTCGATAGGGTACTTC	CASSERDSIGYF